The present T cell receptor beta chain was sequenced within a study of blood T cells in healthy people across ages. The use of a sample-barcoded 5' primer and a J-beta primer mix characterized a second PCR of 7 to 11 cycles. TCRdb itself ran the 5' RACE reads through MiXCR, one entry per CDR3 protein. The table shows about 1,500,000 distinct CDR3 sequences, with 42% occurring only once. V was pared by 4 bases and J by 6 bases, with 12 bases between. The CDR3 loop spans 14 amino acids. CDR1 and CDR2 (germline): MGHRA, YSYEKL. The receptor was isolated from a woman aged 18-35 years in good health. The sequenced material came from blood. The chain couples TRBV4-1 to TRBJ1-4, with a weak D call TRBD1 (5 bases). The CDR3, as DNA: TGCGCCAGCAGCCCGGGGGTCACTGATGAAAAACTGTTTTTT. Translated: CASSPGVTDEKLFF.